What follows are 27 T cell receptor beta chains derived from one specimen sequenced in a study of T-cell reconstitution after alpha-beta-depleted transplantation in children. Preparation of the TCRbeta library involved a method that used unique molecular identifiers. TCRdb re-called the PCR reads through MiXCR, storing one row per CDR3 protein. This repertoire shows fewer than 3,500 distinct CDR3 sequences, approximately 23% found once; its top ten account for under 30%. Material: PBMCs, mostly from graft donor cells, obtained 60 days after TCRalphabeta/CD19-depleted stem cell transplant. These receptor sequences come from a male patient under 10 years old who had a stem cell transplant for acute lymphoblastic leukemia, so the T cells may come from the graft donor.

Turning to this clonotype: Relative to the germline gene, one junction end is altered; a read error may explain this. J is TRBJ2-3 and V is TRBV4-2; D not certain. CDR3 size: 12 residues. In germline, CDR1 is LGHNA, CDR2 YNFKEQ. The CDR3 spells CAISPETDTQYF. The CDR3 bases are TGTGCCATCAGCCCCGAGACAGATACGCAGTATTTT.

This clonotype is categorized as medium-sized. This rearrangement joins TRBV28 to TRBJ2-7, with a possible D match to TRBD2 (6 bases). With 3 bases removed from V and 2 bases from J, the gap between germline ends came to 26 bases. This CDR3 comprises 19 residues. The germline gives CDR1 MDHEN, CDR2 SYDVKM. In DNA, the CDR3 is TGTGCCAGCAGTTTCTCCTTTGGGTCCGGACGGGGGACTCCCTACGAGCAGTACTTC. It codes for CASSFSFGSGRGTPYEQYF. Using reference TRBV28 and TRBJ2-7 for the parts outside the CDR3, the full variable domain is DVKVTQSSRYLVKRTGEKVFLECVQDMDHENMFWYRQDPGLGLRLIYFSYDVKMKEKGDIPEGYSVSREKKERFSLILESASTNQTSMYLCASSFSFGSGRGTPYEQYFGPGTRLTVT.

In its sample, this clonotype was seen many times. The genes are TRBV4-1 and TRBJ2-3, with TRBD1 identical over 9 bases. Germline CDR1 is MGHRA and CDR2 is YSYEKL. V lost 0 bases and J lost 4; bases outside the gene matches: 8. The CDR3 contains 17 residues. CDR3 DNA sequence: TGCGCCAGCAGCCAAGACGACGGGACAGGGCATGCAGATACGCAGTATTTT. Its protein product is CASSQDDGTGHADTQYF.

There are many counts of this clonotype. The chain employs TRBV6-2 or TRBV6-3 and TRBJ1-5; D is ambiguous. V was shortened by 2 bases and J by 0 bases, with 11 bases between the two germline ends. The CDR3 runs to 16 residues. CDR1 and CDR2 (germline): MNHEY, SVGEGT. The CDR3 region is CASSYRAILSNQPQHF. The DNA of the CDR3 is TGTGCCAGCAGTTACAGAGCCATACTTAGCAATCAGCCCCAGCATTTT.

At least ten counts were recorded for this clonotype. This sequence joins TRBV5-4 and TRBJ2-3, with 7 bases lining up with TRBD1. J was trimmed by 0 bases and V by 2 bases; bases with no gene match: 3. Per germline, CDR1 SGHNT and CDR2 YYREEE (reference sequence). The CDR3 covers 15 residues. CDR3 sequence (DNA): TGTGCCAGCAGCTTACAGGGGCGCAGCACAGATACGCAGTATTTT. It specifies CASSLQGRSTDTQYF.

This clonotype has at least ten counts. The genes are TRBV4-2 and TRBJ2-1; D not certain. The V gene's germline CDR1 is LGHNA and CDR2 YNFKEQ. CDR3 length: 16 amino acids. V was trimmed by 1 base and J by 2 bases, leaving 12 bases between them. CDR3 residues: CASSQGLPDPYNEQFF. The CDR3 DNA sequence: TGTGCCAGCAGCCAAGGCCTGCCGGACCCCTACAATGAGCAGTTCTTC.

The rearrangement uses TRBV9 and TRBJ2-1; D is perhaps TRBD2 (5 bases). Germline V gene data show CDR1 as SGDLS and CDR2 as YYNGEE. Between the trimmed V and J ends, which lost 4 bases and 9 bases, there was a span of 11 bases. This CDR3 is 12 amino acids long. DNA of the CDR3: TGTGCCAGCAGCCCAGGAGGATTTGAGCAGTTCTTC. It encodes CASSPGGFEQFF. Combining the CDR3 with reference TRBV9 and TRBJ2-1 gives the whole variable domain DSGVTQTPKHLITATGQRVTLRCSPRSGDLSVYWYQQSLDQGLQFLIQYYNGEERAKGNILERFSAQQFPDLHSELNLSSLELGDSALYFCASSPGGFEQFFGPGTRLTVL.

This chain links TRBV5-1 with TRBJ2-2; unclear D gene. The CDR3 length is 14 residues. V lost 4 bases and J 5 bases, leaving 12 bases between the germline ends. Germline V gene lookup returns CDR1 SGHRS and CDR2 YFSETQ. The CDR3 reads CASSDLGSTGELFF. CDR3 nucleotide sequence: TGCGCCAGCAGCGACCTTGGGTCTACCGGGGAGCTGTTTTTT.

CDR3 bases: TGTGCCAGCAGCTTTAATAGACAGGGGACCTGGAATGAGCAGTTCTTC. It yields the protein CASSFNRQGTWNEQFF. The chain couples TRBV7-9 to TRBJ2-1; 8 nucleotides agree with TRBD1. Trimming cost V 3 bases and J 7 bases; bases outside gene matches: 11. CDR1 and CDR2 from the germline V gene are SEHNR and FQNEAQ (reference sequence). CDR3 length: 16 residues.

This clonotype qualifies as medium-sized. V gene TRBV20-1 combines with J gene TRBJ1-6, with a possible D match to TRBD1 (5 bases). CDR3 length equals 13 residues. V was pared by 2 bases and J by 18 bases, with 20 bases between. In germline, CDR1 is DFQATT, CDR2 SNEGSKA (reference sequence). The CDR3 nucleotides are TGCAGTGCTAGAACGGAGGACACAATACGTCCCCACTTT. It is translated as CSARTEDTIRPHF.

The CDR3 loop is CSAREREYEQYF. In DNA form, the CDR3 reads TGCAGTGCTAGAGAGCGGGAATACGAGCAGTACTTC. The chain is built from TRBV20-1 and TRBJ2-7; D might be TRBD2 (6 bases). Trimming shortened V by 0 bases and J by 4 bases, and 7 bases separated the two germline ends. The CDR3 is made up of 12 amino acids. The V gene's germline CDR1 is DFQATT and CDR2 SNEGSKA (reference sequence).

The chain joins TRBV7-9 to TRBJ2-2; D gene uncertain. The length of the CDR3 is 12 residues. V lost 4 bases and J lost 7, with 7 bases in between. Germline V CDR1 and CDR2: SEHNR, FQNEAQ (reference sequence). The CDR3 is CASSWNVGELFF. CDR3 nucleotide sequence: TGTGCCAGCAGCTGGAACGTCGGGGAGCTGTTTTTT.

The rearrangement uses TRBV14 and TRBJ2-3; D is uncertain. Germline values: CDR1 SGHDN, CDR2 FVKESK. The CDR3 loop spans 10 amino acids. Trimming took off 5 bases at V and 3 bases at J, with 0 bases between the two ends. The CDR3 sequence is CASSTDTQYF. Written as DNA, the CDR3 is TGTGCCAGCAGCACAGATACGCAGTATTTT.

Relative to its sample, this clonotype is medium-sized. The chain joins TRBV29-1 to TRBJ2-7; D is perhaps TRBD1 (5 bases). The length of the CDR3 is 14 residues. The V gene lost 3 bases and the J gene lost 2 bases, with 14 bases spanning the gap. Looked up from germline, CDR1 is SQVTM and CDR2 is ANQGSEA. This CDR3 reads CSVETLQDPYEQYF. The CDR3 DNA reads TGCAGCGTTGAGACCCTACAGGACCCCTACGAGCAGTACTTC.

The chain couples TRBV20-1 to TRBJ2-7; the D gene is possibly TRBD1 (5 bases). Germline CDR1 reads DFQATT; CDR2 reads SNEGSKA (reference sequence). V lost 2 bases and J 2 bases, leaving 7 bases between the germline ends. This CDR3 spans 12 amino acids. CDR3: CSARRGAYEQYF. The CDR3 DNA reads as TGCAGTGCTAGAAGGGGTGCCTACGAGCAGTACTTC.

The table lists this clonotype with many counts. The gene calls are TRBV27 and TRBJ2-5; D gene unclear. The CDR3 has 9 residues. Germline CDR1 and CDR2: MNHEY and SMNVEV (reference sequence). V gave up 7 bases and J gave up 5 bases, with 2 bases separating them. The CDR3 spells CASKETQYF. DNA of the CDR3: TGTGCCAGCAAGGAGACCCAGTACTTC.

This clonotype is classed as medium-sized. The chain employs TRBV12-3 or TRBV12-4 and TRBJ2-5; no reliable D call. CDR3 size: 13 residues. The V end lost 5 bases, the J end lost 1 base, and 8 bases lay between the germline ends. The chain's CDR3 is CASSPCGQETQYF. CDR3 DNA sequence: TGTGCCAGCAGTCCTTGCGGCCAAGAGACCCAGTACTTC.

This clonotype has a count of ten or more. The V call is TRBV7-3, the J call TRBJ2-5; perhaps TRBD2 as D (6 bases). Between the trimmed V and J ends, which lost 2 bases and 7 bases, there was a span of 8 bases. This CDR3 contains 12 residues. Germline V lookup: CDR1 SGHTA, CDR2 FQGTGA. CDR3 in amino acids: CASSLEAGTQYF. The DNA of the CDR3 is TGTGCCAGCAGCTTAGAAGCGGGGACCCAGTACTTC. The variable domain in full, completed from reference TRBV7-3 and TRBJ2-5, reads GAGVSQTPSNKVTEKGKYVELRCDPISGHTALYWYRQSLGQGPEFLIYFQGTGAADDSGLPNDRFFAVRPEGSVSTLKIQRTERGDSAVYLCASSLEAGTQYFGPGTRLLVL.

A single count supports this clonotype. The V gene is TRBV12-3 or TRBV12-4, the J gene TRBJ1-5; D is possibly TRBD1 (6 bases). CDR3 length: 14 amino acids. V dropped 2 bases and J dropped 7 bases, with 12 bases sitting between them. The CDR3 loop reads CASSLRGGRQPQHF. CDR3 DNA: TGTGCCAGCAGTTTAAGGGGGGGCAGGCAGCCCCAGCATTTT.

This clonotype is medium-sized. The chain is built from TRBV28 and TRBJ2-1, with D possibly matching TRBD2 (7 bases). Germline-derived CDR1 and CDR2 are MDHEN and SYDVKM. Trimming pared 1 base from V and 8 bases from J, leaving 15 bases between. The CDR3 is made up of 15 amino acids. The chain's CDR3 is CASSLLGGARDEQFF. CDR3 in DNA: TGTGCCAGCAGTTTATTAGGGGGGGCGCGTGATGAGCAGTTCTTC.

The table lists this clonotype with many counts. J is TRBJ1-2 and V is TRBV24-1; no clear D. This CDR3 is 14 amino acids long. The ends were cut back, 3 bases at V and 8 bases at J, with 15 bases in the middle. Germline V gene lookup returns CDR1 KGHDR and CDR2 SFDVKD. The CDR3 nucleotides read TGTGCCACCAGTGATGGTACGGAAGTTCTCGGCTACACCTTC. Translation gives CATSDGTEVLGYTF.

This clonotype was seen many times. The chain combines TRBV9 with TRBJ2-7, with TRBD1 matching 10 bases. CDR3 length: 14 residues. The trim removed 4 bases at V and 6 bases at J, leaving 7 bases unmatched. Germline V lookup: CDR1 SGDLS, CDR2 YYNGEE. Written as DNA, the CDR3 is TGTGCCAGCAGCAGCCGACAGGGGGCGGGCGAGCAGTACTTC. As protein: CASSSRQGAGEQYF.

At least ten counts were recorded for this clonotype. The V call is TRBV5-1, the J call TRBJ1-1; D is unresolved. This CDR3 comprises 15 residues. Trimming pared 0 bases from V and 0 bases from J, leaving 9 bases between. Germline CDR1 and CDR2: SGHRS and YFSETQ. In DNA, the CDR3 is TGCGCCAGCAGCTTGGCGCAGGACCTGAACACTGAAGCTTTCTTT. This codes for CASSLAQDLNTEAFF.

V usage is TRBV20-1 and J usage is TRBJ1-2; D is uncertain. CDR1 and CDR2 from the germline V gene are DFQATT and SNEGSKA (reference sequence). The CDR3 extends over 15 amino acids. V shed 0 bases and J shed 3 bases, with 14 bases lying between them. CDR3 coding DNA: TGCAGTGCTAGAGATTTAAAGGCGAGCGACTATGGCTACACCTTC. Protein: CSARDLKASDYGYTF.

In its sample, this clonotype was seen many times. The chain uses TRBV29-1 and TRBJ2-3; a possible D gene is TRBD2 (5 bases). V dropped 7 bases and J dropped 4 bases, with 12 bases sitting between them. The germline V gene encodes CDR1 SQVTM and CDR2 ANQGSEA. CDR3 length: 12 amino acids. The CDR3 coding sequence is TGCAGCGCCGAGGACGGGGCAGATACGCAGTATTTT. Amino acid sequence: CSAEDGADTQYF.

This clonotype appeared a single time. This sequence joins TRBV6-1 and TRBJ2-7, with D perhaps TRBD1 (5 bases). The CDR3 contains 14 residues. V was clipped by 8 bases and J by 4 bases, with 18 bases between them. Germline V gives CDR1 MNHNS, CDR2 SASEGT. This CDR3 reads CASGTGAGVYEQYF. The DNA of the CDR3 is TGTGCCAGCGGTACAGGCGCAGGTGTGTACGAGCAGTACTTC.

The rearrangement joins TRBV7-2 to TRBJ2-4, with 7 bases fitting TRBD2. V lost 5 bases to trimming and J lost 8 bases; unmatched junction nucleotides: 9. The germline gives CDR1 SGHTA, CDR2 FQGNSA. This CDR3 is built from 14 residues. CDR3 sequence reads: CASSPGLVHDIQYF. CDR3 bases: TGTGCCAGCAGCCCTGGACTAGTTCATGACATTCAGTACTTC.